Here is one T cell receptor beta chain with its context. The antigen is not known. Time point denoted: sample taken at primary tumor resection. The input material, whole RNA from tumor, nontumor lung or frozen PBMC, was sequenced unsorted. A total of around 67 untreated early-stage non-small cell lung cancer patients served as donors. Trimming pared 4 bases from V and 8 bases from J, leaving 14 bases between. CDR3 size: 13 residues. In germline, CDR1 is SGHRS, CDR2 YFSETQ. This specimen belongs to a study of spatial heterogeneity in lung cancer. Study-wide points: Follow-up blood showed ubiquitous expanded tumor TCRs less than blood at resection did.

Each TCR cDNA molecule bore a unique molecular identifier. MiXCR, run by TCRdb on the 5' RACE reads, gives a single entry per CDR3 protein. The table lists some 44,000 distinct CDR3 sequences, roughly 15% of them singletons. The sequence was obtained from a male donor with early-stage non-small cell lung cancer. The rearrangement links TRBV5-1 to TRBJ2-3; D not resolved. The specimen comprised PBMCs, sampled at surgery. CDR3: CASSAVGWGTQYF. The CDR3 DNA reads TGCGCCAGCAGCGCCGTAGGGTGGGGTACGCAGTATTTT.